These 26 T cell receptor beta chains were all obtained from the same sample, sequenced in a study of blood T cell repertoires in COVID-19. Sequenced by immunoSEQ multiplex PCR; TCRdb stores in-frame clones only, minus some. Of about 220,000 clones in the sample, approximately 88% were seen once. Sequencing input: PBMCs or T cells enriched from blood (not recorded which). These receptors were obtained from a middle-aged woman with acute COVID-19.

The count of this clone is one. The rearrangement links TRBV4-3 to TRBJ2-7; 12 bases are a match to TRBD1. Germline V gene data show CDR1 as LGHNA and CDR2 as YSLEER. The junction had 15 bases not matched to a gene; V was cut back by 3 bases and J by 6 bases. The CDR3 runs to 18 residues. CDR3 residues: CASSQGQGASPEPSEQYV. The CDR3 coding sequence is TGCGCCAGCAGCCAGGGACAGGGGGCCTCCCCCGAACCTTCCGAGCAGTACGTC.

The CDR3 sequence: CASSRRAMAGSRETQYF. The CDR3 DNA follows: TGTGCCAGCAGCCGCAGGGCTATGGCCGGGAGTCGGGAGACCCAGTACTTC. J is TRBJ2-5 and V is TRBV7-9; the D gene is possibly TRBD2 (6 bases). There are 17 residues in the CDR3. CDR1 and CDR2 (germline): SEHNR, FQNEAQ (reference sequence). V gave up 5 bases and J gave up 5 bases, with 24 bases separating them.

The CDR3 DNA reads TGCAGCGGATACCTCGGGACAGGGGTCACCGGGGAGCTGTTTTTT. Translation: CSGYLGTGVTGELFF. V usage is TRBV29-1 and J usage is TRBJ2-2, with TRBD1 matching over 10 bases. Germline V gene lookup returns CDR1 SQVTM and CDR2 ANQGSEA. V trimming: 7 bases; J trimming: 4 bases; junction bases outside the gene matches: 9. The CDR3 is made up of 15 amino acids.

J is TRBJ2-3 and V is TRBV7-9; 7 nucleotides line up with TRBD2. Germline loops: CDR1 SEHNR, CDR2 FQNEAQ (reference sequence). CDR3 length: 15 residues. V shed 1 base and J 3 bases; nucleotides not matched to a gene: 4. CDR3 protein: CASSLGTSRTDTQYF. CDR3 coding DNA: TGTGCCAGCAGCTTAGGGACTAGTAGGACAGATACGCAGTATTTT.

The chain employs TRBV30 and TRBJ2-2, with 9 bases matching TRBD2. The CDR3 length is 15 residues. CDR1 and CDR2 (germline): GTSNPN, SVGIG (reference sequence). With 2 bases clipped from V and 4 bases from J, the junction kept 5 bases outside the gene matches. The CDR3 is CAWSRIAGATGELFF. CDR3 DNA: TGTGCCTGGAGTAGGATAGCGGGGGCCACCGGGGAGCTGTTTTTT. The whole variable domain, filled in from reference TRBV30 and TRBJ2-2, reads SQTIHQWPATLVQPVGSPLSLECTVEGTSNPNLYWYRQAAGRGLQLLFYSVGIGQISSEVPQNLSASRPQDRQFILSSKKLLLSDSGFYLCAWSRIAGATGELFFGEGSRLTVL.

J is TRBJ2-3 and V is TRBV7-2; 14 nucleotides line up with TRBD2. CDR3 length: 20 amino acids. The germline V gene encodes CDR1 SGHTA and CDR2 FQGNSA. J lost 8 bases, V lost 0 bases, and 16 bases had no gene match. The CDR3 DNA is TGTGCCAGCAGCTTAGCTATTATGATGGTGGGACTAGCGGGAGCAAGTACGCAGTATTTT. Amino acid sequence: CASSLAIMMVGLAGASTQYF.

The chain combines TRBV28 with TRBJ1-4, with D possibly being TRBD1 (5 bases). This CDR3 comprises 14 residues. The ends were cut back, 8 bases at V and 0 bases at J, with 10 bases in the middle. Germline lookup yields CDR1 MDHEN and CDR2 SYDVKM. Here the CDR3 DNA reads TGTGCCAGCGTGGGGGGGGCAACTAATGAAAAACTGTTTTTT. Translating gives CASVGGATNEKLFF.

This clone was detected once. V usage is TRBV11-2 and J usage is TRBJ2-2; D is possibly TRBD2 (5 bases). Germline-derived CDR1 and CDR2 are SGHAT and FQNNGV. The CDR3 is made up of 16 amino acids. With 2 bases removed from V and 2 bases from J, the gap between germline ends came to 12 bases. CDR3 nucleotides: TGTGCCAGCAGCTTACATCGGGGTTATAACACCGGGGAGCTGTTTTTT. Amino acids: CASSLHRGYNTGELFF.

V gene TRBV5-4 combines with J gene TRBJ1-3, with 8 bases fitting TRBD1. Germline CDR1 and CDR2: SGHNT and YYREEE (reference sequence). V shed 0 bases and J 2 bases; nucleotides not matched to a gene: 7. The CDR3 is 17 amino acids. Here the CDR3 DNA reads TGTGCCAGCAGCTTGGGTCACCAGGGGGCAGCTGGAAACACCATATATTTT. Its protein product is CASSLGHQGAAGNTIYF.

The chain employs TRBV7-2 and TRBJ1-2, with D hard to call. The CDR3 consists of 11 residues. Trimming cost V 5 bases and J 4 bases, with 5 bases left between them. Germline loops: CDR1 SGHTA, CDR2 FQGNSA. The CDR3 spells CASSPIYGYTF. The DNA of the CDR3 is TGTGCCAGCAGCCCCATCTATGGCTACACCTTC.

J is TRBJ1-4 and V is TRBV7-9, with 8 bases aligning to TRBD1. After removal of 1 base from V and 0 bases from J, the junction contained 4 bases not matched to a gene. This CDR3 spans 17 amino acids. CDR1 and CDR2 (germline): SEHNR, FQNEAQ (reference sequence). CDR3 protein: CASSLGQGKTTNEKLFF. The CDR3 DNA reads as TGTGCCAGCAGCTTAGGACAGGGGAAGACAACTAATGAAAAACTGTTTTTT.

The chain links TRBV19 to TRBJ1-5; 8 bases are a match to TRBD1. The V gene's germline CDR1 is LNHDA and CDR2 SQIVND (reference sequence). This CDR3 has 16 amino acids. Trimming took 1 base from V and 5 from J; bases not matched to a gene: 7. CDR3 amino acids: CASSIVGRGQDQPQHF. The CDR3 nucleotides read TGTGCCAGTAGTATAGTGGGCAGGGGGCAGGATCAGCCCCAGCATTTT.

This clone was found a few times. V gene TRBV7-2 combines with J gene TRBJ2-3, with D uncertain. This CDR3 has 15 residues. The V and J ends lost 0 bases and 1 base respectively, with 8 bases between them. Germline assignment: CDR1 SGHTA and CDR2 FQGNSA. CDR3 region: CASSLAGFRTDTQYF. In DNA form, the CDR3 reads TGTGCCAGCAGCTTAGCCGGGTTCCGCACAGATACGCAGTATTTT.

The chain employs TRBV9 and TRBJ2-3, with 7 bases that match TRBD1. CDR1 and CDR2 (germline): SGDLS, YYNGEE. V shed 3 bases and J 2 bases; nucleotides not matched to a gene: 9. The CDR3 totals 16 residues. In nucleotides, the CDR3 is TGTGCCAGCAGCGCCCGACAGGGAGCCTCCACAGATACGCAGTATTTT. It is translated as CASSARQGASTDTQYF.

The genes are TRBV5-4 and TRBJ2-3, with 15 bases that match TRBD2. Looked up from germline, CDR1 is SGHNT and CDR2 is YYREEE (reference sequence). CDR3 size: 16 residues. Trimming cost V 5 bases and J 3 bases; bases outside gene matches: 4. CDR3 DNA: TGTGCCAGCAGTCCGGGGACTAGCGGGAGGACAGATACGCAGTATTTT. It yields the protein CASSPGTSGRTDTQYF.

This chain connects TRBV15 to TRBJ2-3; perhaps TRBD1 as D (6 bases). The V end was cut by 0 bases, the J end by 0 bases, with 13 bases between. The CDR3 totals 17 residues. CDR1 LNHNV and CDR2 YYDKDF come from the germline V gene (reference sequence). This chain's CDR3 is CATSRDRTATSTDTQYF. CDR3 nucleotide sequence: TGTGCCACCAGCAGAGATAGGACAGCAACTAGCACAGATACGCAGTATTTT.

The chain recombines TRBV5-4 with TRBJ2-1, with 9 bases identical to TRBD2. Trimming took 4 bases from V and 14 from J; bases not matched to a gene: 10. CDR3 size: 13 residues. Germline V gene lookup returns CDR1 SGHNT and CDR2 YYREEE (reference sequence). CDR3 DNA sequence: TGTGCCAGCAGCCTCCCCTATTTAGCGGGGGAGTTCTTC. This gives the protein CASSLPYLAGEFF.

V gene TRBV6-2 or TRBV6-3 combines with J gene TRBJ2-7; 8 bases are shared with TRBD2. V lost 6 bases to trimming and J lost 5 bases; unmatched junction nucleotides: 12. This CDR3 contains 15 residues. The germline gives CDR1 MNHEY, CDR2 SVGEGT. The CDR3 DNA sequence: TGTGCCAGCAGATACAGCGGGAGTCCGACTCACGAGCAGTACGTC. Encoded protein: CASRYSGSPTHEQYV.

CDR3 amino acids: CASSLAGTGAVTGELFF. DNA for the CDR3: TGCGCCAGCAGCTTGGCCGGGACAGGGGCGGTCACCGGGGAGCTGTTTTTT. The chain is built from TRBV5-1 and TRBJ2-2; 10 bases align to TRBD1. The CDR3 covers 17 residues. J was trimmed by 4 bases and V by 0 bases; bases with no gene match: 6. CDR1 and CDR2 (germline): SGHRS, YFSETQ.

This chain joins TRBV9 and TRBJ2-7; D is unresolved. This CDR3 spans 15 amino acids. CDR1 is SGDLS, CDR2 YYNGEE, per germline. Trimming removed 4 bases at V and 1 base at J, with 15 bases between. The CDR3, as DNA: TGTGCCAGCAGCCCCCCAGGCAGGCAGTCCTACGAGCAGTACTTC. It is translated as CASSPPGRQSYEQYF.

J is TRBJ1-6 and V is TRBV6-1; 12 positions match TRBD1. The V gene end was trimmed by 4 bases and the J gene end by 13 bases; junction bases not matched to a gene: 11. This CDR3 is built from 16 residues. The germline V gene encodes CDR1 MNHNS and CDR2 SASEGT. For the CDR3, the DNA is TGTGCCAGCAGTGTTTATGGGGGGGACAGGGGGCGCCCCCTCCACTTT. It is translated as CASSVYGGDRGRPLHF.

The V and J genes are TRBV7-2 and TRBJ1-2, with D tentatively TRBD1 (6 bases). The V and J ends lost 1 base and 3 bases respectively, with 12 bases between them. Germline CDR1 and CDR2: SGHTA and FQGNSA. The CDR3 extends over 15 amino acids. The CDR3 sequence is CASSLGAGEYYGYTF. The CDR3 region has the DNA TGTGCCAGCAGCTTAGGGGCAGGGGAGTACTATGGCTACACCTTC.

This clone was counted a single time. Written as DNA, the CDR3 is TGTGCCAGCAGCCAAGCCCAGGGGCTGGTCTATGGCTACACCTTC. Protein sequence: CASSQAQGLVYGYTF. The chain is built from TRBV3-1 (or the pseudogene TRBV3-2) and TRBJ1-2, with D possibly matching TRBD1 (6 bases). Deletions cut 1 base from V and 4 bases from J, with 13 bases between. This CDR3 has 15 residues. Per germline, CDR1 LGHDT and CDR2 YNNKEL (reference sequence).

This rearrangement joins TRBV6-1 to TRBJ1-2, with 7 positions matching TRBD1. Germline-derived CDR1 and CDR2 are MNHNS and SASEGT. With V trimmed by 3 bases and J by 3 bases, 10 bases remained unmatched. This CDR3 region has 16 residues. The CDR3 sequence is CASSDPQGSEDYGYTF. The CDR3 nucleotides read TGTGCCAGCAGTGACCCACAGGGGTCCGAAGACTATGGCTACACCTTC.

V and J are TRBV23-1 and TRBJ2-6, with D perhaps TRBD1 (6 bases). Being an ORF, TRBV23-1 has a function that is uncertain. The CDR3 has 18 amino acids. Trimming cost V 6 bases and J 0 bases, with 18 bases left between them. CDR3 residues: CASSYGRTAASGANVLTF. The CDR3 nucleotides read TGCGCCAGCAGCTACGGTAGGACAGCTGCCTCTGGGGCCAACGTCCTGACTTTC.

The gene calls are TRBV2 and TRBJ2-1, with D tentatively TRBD2 (5 bases). The CDR3 totals 13 residues. Germline V CDR1 and CDR2: SNHLY, FYNNEI. V gave up 6 bases and J gave up 5 bases, with 11 bases separating them. CDR3 amino acids: CASRAGLNNEQFF. The CDR3 DNA sequence: TGTGCCAGCAGGGCAGGACTCAACAATGAGCAGTTCTTC.